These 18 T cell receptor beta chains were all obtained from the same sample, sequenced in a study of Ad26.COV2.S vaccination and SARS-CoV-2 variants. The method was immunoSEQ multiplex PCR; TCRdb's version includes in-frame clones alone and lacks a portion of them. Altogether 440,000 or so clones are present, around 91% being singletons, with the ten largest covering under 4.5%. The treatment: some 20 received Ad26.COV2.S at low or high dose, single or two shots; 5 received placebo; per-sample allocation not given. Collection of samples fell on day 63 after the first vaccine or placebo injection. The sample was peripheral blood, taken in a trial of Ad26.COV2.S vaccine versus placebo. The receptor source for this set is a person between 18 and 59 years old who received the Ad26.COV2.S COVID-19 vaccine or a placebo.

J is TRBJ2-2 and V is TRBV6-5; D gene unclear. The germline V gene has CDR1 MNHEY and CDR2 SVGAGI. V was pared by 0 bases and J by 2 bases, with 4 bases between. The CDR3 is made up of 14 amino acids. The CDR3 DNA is TGTGCCAGCAGTTACTCGGGCAACACCGGGGAGCTGTTTTTT. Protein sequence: CASSYSGNTGELFF.

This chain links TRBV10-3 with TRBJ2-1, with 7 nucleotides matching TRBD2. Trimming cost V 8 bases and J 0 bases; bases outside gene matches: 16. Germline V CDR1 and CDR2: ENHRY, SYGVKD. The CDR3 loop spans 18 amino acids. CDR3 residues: CAIGGRRESWGSYNEQFF. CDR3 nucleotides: TGTGCCATCGGGGGACGGCGGGAGAGTTGGGGCTCCTACAATGAGCAGTTCTTC.

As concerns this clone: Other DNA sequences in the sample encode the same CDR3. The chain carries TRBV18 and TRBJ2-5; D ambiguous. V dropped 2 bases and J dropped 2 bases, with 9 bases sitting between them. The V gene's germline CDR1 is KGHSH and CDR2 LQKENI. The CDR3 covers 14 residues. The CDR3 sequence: CASSPGNRQETQYF. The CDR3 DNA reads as TGTGCCAGCTCACCAGGTAACAGACAAGAGACCCAGTACTTC.

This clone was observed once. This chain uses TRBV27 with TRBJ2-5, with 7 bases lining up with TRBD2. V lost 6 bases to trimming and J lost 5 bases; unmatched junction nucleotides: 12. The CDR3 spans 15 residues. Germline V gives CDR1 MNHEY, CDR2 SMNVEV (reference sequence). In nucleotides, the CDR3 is TGTGCCAGCAGCACTAGGGGCAGGGAGGGGGAGACCCAGTACTTC. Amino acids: CASSTRGREGETQYF.

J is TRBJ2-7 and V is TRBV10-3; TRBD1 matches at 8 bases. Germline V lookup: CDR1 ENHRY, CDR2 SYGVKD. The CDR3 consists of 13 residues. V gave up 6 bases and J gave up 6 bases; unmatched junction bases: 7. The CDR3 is CAISGTGGGEQYF. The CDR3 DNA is TGTGCCATCAGCGGGACAGGCGGCGGCGAGCAGTACTTC.

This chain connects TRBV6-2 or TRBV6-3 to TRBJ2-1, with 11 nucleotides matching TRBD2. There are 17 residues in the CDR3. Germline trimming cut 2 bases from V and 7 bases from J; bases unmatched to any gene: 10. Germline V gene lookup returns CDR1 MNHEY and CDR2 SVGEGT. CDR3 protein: CASSYESTSGRVNEQFF. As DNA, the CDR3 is TGTGCCAGCAGTTACGAATCCACTAGCGGGAGAGTTAATGAGCAGTTCTTC.

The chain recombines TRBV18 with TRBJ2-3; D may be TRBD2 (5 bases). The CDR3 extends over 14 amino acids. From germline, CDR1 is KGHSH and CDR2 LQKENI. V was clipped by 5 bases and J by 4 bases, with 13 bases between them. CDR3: CASSELVSPDTQYF. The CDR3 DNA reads TGTGCCAGCTCAGAACTAGTTAGCCCAGATACGCAGTATTTT.

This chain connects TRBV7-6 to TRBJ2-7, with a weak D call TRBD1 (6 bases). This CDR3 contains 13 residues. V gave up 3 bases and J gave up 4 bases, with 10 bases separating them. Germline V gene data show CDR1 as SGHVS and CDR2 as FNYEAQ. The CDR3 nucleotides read TGTGCCAGCAGCTTCAGTCAGGGGTACGAGCAGTACTTC. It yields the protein CASSFSQGYEQYF.

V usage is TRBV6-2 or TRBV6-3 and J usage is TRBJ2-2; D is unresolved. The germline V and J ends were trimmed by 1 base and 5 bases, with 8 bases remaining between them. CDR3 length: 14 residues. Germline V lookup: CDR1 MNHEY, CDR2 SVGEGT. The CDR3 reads CASSYLPETGELFF. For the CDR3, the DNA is TGTGCCAGCAGTTACTTACCGGAAACCGGGGAGCTGTTTTTT.

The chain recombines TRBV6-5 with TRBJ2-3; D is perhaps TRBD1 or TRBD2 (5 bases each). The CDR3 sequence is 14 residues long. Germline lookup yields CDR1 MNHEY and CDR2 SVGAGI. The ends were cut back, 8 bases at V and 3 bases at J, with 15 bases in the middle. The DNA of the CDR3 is TGTGCCAGCCAAGCTAGCAGGGTTACAGATACGCAGTATTTT. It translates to CASQASRVTDTQYF.

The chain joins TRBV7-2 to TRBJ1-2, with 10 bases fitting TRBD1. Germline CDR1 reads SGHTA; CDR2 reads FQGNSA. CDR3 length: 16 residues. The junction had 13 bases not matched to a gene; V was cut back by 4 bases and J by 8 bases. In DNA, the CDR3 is TGTGCCAGCAGCTCGGGCCGGGACAGGGGTCGGGAAGGCTACACCTTC. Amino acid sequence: CASSSGRDRGREGYTF. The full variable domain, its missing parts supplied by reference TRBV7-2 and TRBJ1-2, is GAGVSQSPSNKVTEKGKDVELRCDPISGHTALYWYRQSLGQGLEFLIYFQGNSAPDKSGLPSDRFSAERTGGSVSTLTIQRTQQEDSAVYLCASSSGRDRGREGYTFGSGTRLTVV.

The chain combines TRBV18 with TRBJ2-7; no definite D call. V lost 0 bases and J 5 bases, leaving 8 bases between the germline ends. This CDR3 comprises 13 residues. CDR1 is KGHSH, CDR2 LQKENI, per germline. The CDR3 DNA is TGTGCCAGCTCACCACCTGTAGCCAACGAGCAGTACTTC. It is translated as CASSPPVANEQYF.

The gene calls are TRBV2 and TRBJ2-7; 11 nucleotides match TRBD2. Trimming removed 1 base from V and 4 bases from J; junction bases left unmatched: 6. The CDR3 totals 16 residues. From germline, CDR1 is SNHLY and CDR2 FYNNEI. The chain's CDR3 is CASSEELAGGGYEQYF. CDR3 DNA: TGTGCCAGCAGTGAAGAGTTAGCGGGAGGGGGATACGAGCAGTACTTC.

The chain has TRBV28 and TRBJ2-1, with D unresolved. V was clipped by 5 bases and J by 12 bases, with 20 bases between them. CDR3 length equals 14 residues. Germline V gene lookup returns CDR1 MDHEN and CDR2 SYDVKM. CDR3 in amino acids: CASSPNLTPFRQFF. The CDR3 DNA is TGTGCCAGCAGTCCCAACCTGACTCCTTTTCGGCAGTTCTTC.

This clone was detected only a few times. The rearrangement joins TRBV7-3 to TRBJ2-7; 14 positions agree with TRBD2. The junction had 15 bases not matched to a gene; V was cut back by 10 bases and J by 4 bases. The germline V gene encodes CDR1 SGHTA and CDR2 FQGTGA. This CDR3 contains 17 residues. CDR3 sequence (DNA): TGTGCCAACCGGACTAGCGGGAGGCTAGGGGAAAAGTACGAGCAGTACTTC. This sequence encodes CANRTSGRLGEKYEQYF.

In DNA form, the CDR3 reads TGTGTAGTAGGCGATAGCGGGAGTCCGGGTGAGCAGTTCTTC. It yields the protein CVVGDSGSPGEQFF. The chain carries TRBV28 and TRBJ2-1; 9 bases match TRBD2. There are 14 residues in the CDR3. Germline V gene sequence: CDR1 MDHEN, CDR2 SYDVKM.

CDR3 residues: CASSDRFPGANVLTF. The CDR3 DNA is TGTGCCAGCAGTGACAGGTTTCCTGGGGCCAACGTCCTGACTTTC. V is TRBV2 and J is TRBJ2-6; D is uncertain. The CDR3 runs to 15 residues. Trimming stripped 3 bases from V and 2 bases from J, with 8 bases between. Looked up from germline, CDR1 is SNHLY and CDR2 is FYNNEI.

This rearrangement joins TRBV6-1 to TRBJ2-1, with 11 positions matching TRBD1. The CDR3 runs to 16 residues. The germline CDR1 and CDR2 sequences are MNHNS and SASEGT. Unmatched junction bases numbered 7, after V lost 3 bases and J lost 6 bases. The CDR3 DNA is TGTGCCAGCAGTGATGGTGGACAGGGGGCCGGCAATGAGCAGTTCTTC. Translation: CASSDGGQGAGNEQFF.